This T cell receptor (beta chain) was captured by sequencing in a study of CD8+ T cells in alopecia areata. Study summary: For the treated group, dosing was oral tofacitinib at 5 to 10 mg twice daily. Findings and limits, study-wide: Lesional scalp displayed greater clonality than normal scalp, most notably in alopecia totalis/universalis. Normal-skin resident alphabeta T cells also appear among scalp sample sequences.

Researchers gathered lesional scalp punch biopsies and peripheral blood from patients with alopecia areata. This clone was found a few times. Its matching antigen is unknown. Trimming shortened V by 0 bases and J by 1 base, and 9 bases separated the two germline ends. The CDR3 loop spans 15 amino acids. Germline V gene lookup returns CDR1 SNHLY and CDR2 FYNNEI. Once RNA had been extracted, it was reverse transcribed into cDNA to act as the sequencing template. The method was immunoSEQ multiplex PCR; TCRdb's version includes in-frame clones alone and lacks a portion of them. Here the sample spans 110,000 to 150,000 clones, roughly 53% being singletons.

The genes are TRBV2 and TRBJ2-5, with unresolved D. The clonotype originates from a human donor with alopecia areata. The sequencing used CD4+ T cells sorted from blood, collected at week 0. Here the CDR3 reads CASSEALGIQETQYF. CDR3 bases: TGTGCCAGCAGTGAAGCGTTGGGGATCCAAGAGACCCAGTACTTC.